The 15 T cell receptor beta chains given below trace back to one sample, sequenced in a study of blood T cells in healthy people across ages. A second PCR of 7 to 11 cycles used a sample-barcoded 5' primer and a J-beta primer mix. One entry per CDR3 protein, called by TCRdb with MiXCR from the 5' RACE reads. The sample shows hundreds of thousands of distinct CDR3 sequences, just under 25% of them seen only once. These data were likewise used in another study, on T cells of mothers and their children.

Source material: blood. The receptors stem from a boy aged 10-17 years in good health.

The rearrangement joins TRBV29-1 to TRBJ2-1; 14 bases map to TRBD2. V was clipped by 6 bases and J by 4 bases; unmatched bases: 8. Germline CDR1 and CDR2: SQVTM and ANQGSEA. The CDR3 is 16 residues long. The CDR3 region is CSVGTSGGPAYNEQFF. CDR3 DNA: TGCAGCGTGGGGACTAGCGGGGGACCTGCTTACAATGAGCAGTTCTTC.

This clonotype occurred a few times. The V call is TRBV6-5, the J call TRBJ2-7; 8 nucleotides line up with TRBD2. The CDR3 consists of 14 residues. Germline CDR1 is MNHEY and CDR2 is SVGAGI. The V and J ends lost 9 bases and 2 bases, in that order; junction bases with no gene match: 9. This CDR3 is CASSWGTSPYEQYF. CDR3 bases: TGTGCCAGTAGCTGGGGGACTAGTCCCTACGAGCAGTACTTC.

The rearrangement uses TRBV6-2 or TRBV6-3 and TRBJ2-2; 7 bases line up with TRBD2. CDR1 is MNHEY, CDR2 SVGEGT, per germline. CDR3 length equals 18 residues. V dropped 8 bases and J dropped 4; count of bases not matched to a gene: 19. CDR3 sequence: CASLQLRGAGPTTGELFF. In DNA form, the CDR3 reads TGTGCCAGCCTCCAGTTAAGGGGAGCGGGGCCGACCACCGGGGAGCTGTTTTTT.

The V call is TRBV6-6, the J call TRBJ1-6; D is uncertain. Looked up from germline, CDR1 is MNHNY and CDR2 is SVGAGI (reference sequence). This CDR3 has 10 residues. The V gene lost 10 bases and the J gene lost 12 bases, with 10 bases spanning the gap. The CDR3 is CATARQPLHF. CDR3 nucleotide sequence: TGTGCCACCGCGCGTCAACCCCTCCACTTT.

The chain couples TRBV2 to TRBJ2-1; TRBD2 might be the D (6 bases). Trimming took 0 bases from V and 0 from J, leaving 9 bases between them. The CDR3 covers 16 residues. Germline values: CDR1 SNHLY, CDR2 FYNNEI. The CDR3 DNA sequence: TGTGCCAGCAGTGAAGCGGGGGGTAGCTCCTACAATGAGCAGTTCTTC. Translation gives CASSEAGGSSYNEQFF.

The chain carries TRBV4-1 and TRBJ2-5; 8 bases line up with TRBD1. Germline values: CDR1 MGHRA, CDR2 YSYEKL. This CDR3 has 14 amino acids. Trimming removed 2 bases from V and 5 bases from J; junction bases left unmatched: 4. The DNA of the CDR3 is TGCGCCAGCAGCCAATCGACAGGGGAGGAGACCCAGTACTTC. Encoded protein: CASSQSTGEETQYF.

This clonotype was seen only a few times. The chain joins TRBV19 to TRBJ1-2, with 7 bases matching TRBD1. After removal of 2 bases from V and 2 bases from J, the junction contained 5 bases not matched to a gene. CDR1 is LNHDA, CDR2 SQIVND, per germline (reference sequence). The CDR3 consists of 15 residues. The CDR3 loop reads CASSIRDSRNYGYTF. CDR3 coding DNA: TGTGCCAGTAGTATAAGGGACAGTCGGAACTATGGCTACACCTTC.

This clonotype was seen only once. This chain links TRBV12-3 or TRBV12-4 with TRBJ2-3; no reliable D call. The CDR3 covers 15 residues. Trimming left V 8 bases short and J 2 bases short, with 17 bases between. The CDR3 bases are TGTGCCAGCCGTCGAATTATGGGGAACACAGATACGCAGTATTTT. Protein product: CASRRIMGNTDTQYF.

There are a few counts of this clonotype. V and J are TRBV9 and TRBJ2-3; D may match TRBD1 or TRBD2 (7 bases each). The germline V gene has CDR1 SGDLS and CDR2 YYNGEE. This CDR3 has 13 residues. Trimming took off 9 bases at V and 2 bases at J, with 13 bases between the two ends. The CDR3 DNA reads as TGTGCCACAGGGGGGGGGCCCACAGATACGCAGTATTTT. Amino acid sequence: CATGGGPTDTQYF.

The chain uses TRBV9 and TRBJ2-6; D is perhaps TRBD1 (6 bases). The CDR3 is made up of 19 amino acids. Trimming stripped 0 bases from V and 4 bases from J, with 20 bases between. The germline V gene has CDR1 SGDLS and CDR2 YYNGEE. CDR3: CASSVDWVYRVGGANVLTF. The CDR3 DNA reads as TGTGCCAGCAGCGTAGATTGGGTCTACAGGGTTGGAGGGGCCAACGTCCTGACTTTC.

This chain links TRBV27 with TRBJ2-7; D is undetermined. V shed 6 bases and J shed 7 bases, with 16 bases lying between them. The CDR3 is 13 residues long. Looked up from germline, CDR1 is MNHEY and CDR2 is SMNVEV (reference sequence). The CDR3 region has the DNA TGTGCCAGCAGCCCAAGCCCTTCCCTTGAGCAGTACTTC. It codes for CASSPSPSLEQYF.

This clonotype has a count of ten or more. This chain links TRBV7-8 with TRBJ2-7; TRBD2 matches 9 bases. The CDR3 runs to 17 residues. The germline gives CDR1 SGHVS, CDR2 FQNEAQ. The trim removed 0 bases at V and 2 bases at J, leaving 8 bases unmatched. The CDR3 DNA reads as TGTGCCAGCAGCTTAGCGAGAGGAGGGACTAGCACCTACGAGCAGTACTTC. Its protein is CASSLARGGTSTYEQYF.

J is TRBJ1-4 and V is TRBV6-6; 7 bases are shared with TRBD1. The CDR3 has 13 residues. The trim removed 1 base at V and 8 bases at J, leaving 1 base unmatched. Germline CDR1 MNHNY, CDR2 SVGAGI (reference sequence). The CDR3 region has the DNA TGTGCCAGCAGTTACTACAGGGGAGAAAAACTGTTTTTT. Translation gives CASSYYRGEKLFF.

This chain uses TRBV4-1 with TRBJ2-5, with 8 nucleotides matching TRBD2. This CDR3 has 14 residues. The V segment lost 4 bases and the J segment 5 bases; nucleotides outside the gene matches: 6. Germline CDR1 reads MGHRA; CDR2 reads YSYEKL. The chain's CDR3 is CASSRWTGGETQYF. DNA of the CDR3: TGCGCCAGCAGCCGCTGGACGGGGGGGGAGACCCAGTACTTC.

The chain carries TRBV7-9 and TRBJ1-2; the match to TRBD1 covers 7 bases. The CDR3 has 15 residues. Trimming removed 8 bases from V and 3 bases from J; junction bases left unmatched: 12. Looked up from germline, CDR1 is SEHNR and CDR2 is FQNEAQ (reference sequence). CDR3 sequence: CASAAFHDRDYGYTF. The CDR3 region has the DNA TGTGCCAGCGCAGCTTTCCACGACAGGGACTATGGCTACACCTTC.